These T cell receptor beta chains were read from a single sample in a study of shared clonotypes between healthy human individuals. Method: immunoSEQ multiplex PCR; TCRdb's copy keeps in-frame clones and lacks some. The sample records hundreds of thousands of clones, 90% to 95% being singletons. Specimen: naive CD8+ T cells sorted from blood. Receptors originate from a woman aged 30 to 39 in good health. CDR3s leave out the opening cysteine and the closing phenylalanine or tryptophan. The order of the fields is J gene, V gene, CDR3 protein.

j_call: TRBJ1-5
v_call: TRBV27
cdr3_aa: ASSQGFYSNQPQH

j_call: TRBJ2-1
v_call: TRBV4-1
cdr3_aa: ASSQEVTSNEQF

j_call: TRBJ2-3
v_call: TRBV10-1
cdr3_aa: ASSEASGRVSDTQY

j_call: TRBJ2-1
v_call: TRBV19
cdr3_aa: ASSIVWRTSGSGEQF

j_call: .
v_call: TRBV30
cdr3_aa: AWAEDGEDYEQY

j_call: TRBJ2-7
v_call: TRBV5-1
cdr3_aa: ASSLASGTRYEQY

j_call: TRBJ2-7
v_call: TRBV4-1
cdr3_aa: ASSQKGGGRFDEQY

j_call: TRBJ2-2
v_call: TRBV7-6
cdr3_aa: ASSLYRGSGELF

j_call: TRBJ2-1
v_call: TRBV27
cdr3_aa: ASSSGGRDEQF

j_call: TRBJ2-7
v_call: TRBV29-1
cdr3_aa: SVGATSSYEQY

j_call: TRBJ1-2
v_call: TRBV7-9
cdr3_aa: ASSLGGGYT

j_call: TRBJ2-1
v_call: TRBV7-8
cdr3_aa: ASSLELGWSSYNEQF

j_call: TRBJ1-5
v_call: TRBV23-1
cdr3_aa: ASRSTGQGDNQPQH

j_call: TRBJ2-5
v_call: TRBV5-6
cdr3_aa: ASSLHPRETQY

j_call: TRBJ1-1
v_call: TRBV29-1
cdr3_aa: SVEDPPGGTEAF

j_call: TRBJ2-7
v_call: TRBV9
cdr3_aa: ASSVGLARGEGSEQY

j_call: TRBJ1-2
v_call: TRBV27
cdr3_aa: ASSPEGQGNYGYT

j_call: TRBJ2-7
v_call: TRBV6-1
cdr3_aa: ASSVPGTGGFEQY

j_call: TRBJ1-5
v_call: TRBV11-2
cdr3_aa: ASSLSAASNQPQH

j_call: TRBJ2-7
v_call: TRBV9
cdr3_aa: ASSVGSGDEQY

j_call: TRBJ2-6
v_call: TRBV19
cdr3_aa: ASRLRDISGANVLT

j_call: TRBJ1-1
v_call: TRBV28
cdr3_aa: ASSFSPIQTGKNTEAF

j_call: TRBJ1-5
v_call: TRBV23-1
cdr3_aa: ASKPSGYPFCNQPQH

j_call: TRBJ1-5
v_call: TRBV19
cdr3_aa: ASNGRDRGRSDQPQH

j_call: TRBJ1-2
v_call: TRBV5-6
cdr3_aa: ASSLYDSDQIYGYT

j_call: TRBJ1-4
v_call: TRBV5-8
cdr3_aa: ASSSSGGGEKLF

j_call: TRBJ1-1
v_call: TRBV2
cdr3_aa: ASRLQGNTEAF

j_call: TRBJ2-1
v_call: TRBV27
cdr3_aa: ASSLSTSGLYNEQF

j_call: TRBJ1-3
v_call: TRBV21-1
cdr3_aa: ASSKARKDSGNTIY

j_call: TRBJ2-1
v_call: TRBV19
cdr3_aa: ASSTTRYEQF

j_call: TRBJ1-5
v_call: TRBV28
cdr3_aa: ASSAATSTGVTQPQH

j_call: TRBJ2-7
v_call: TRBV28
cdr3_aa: ASSFEGWDEQY

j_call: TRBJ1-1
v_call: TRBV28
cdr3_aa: ASSLSQRGGTEAF

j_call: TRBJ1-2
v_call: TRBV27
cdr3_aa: ASSLYRGLGYT